This T cell receptor beta chain was identified during a study of blood T cell repertoires in COVID-19. Study background: From T cells, B-cell-depleted T cells, or PBMCs came the material, which was cDNA or gDNA.

Profiling relied on immunoSEQ multiplex PCR, and the TCRdb table lists in-frame clones only, not all of them. The sample consists of approximately 270,000 clones, about 86% of them appearing once. This clonotype was sampled from a man at least 80 years old with acute or convalescent COVID-19. Sequences were obtained from peripheral blood.

The CDR3 DNA sequence: TGTGCCAGCAGCTTGGCCGGCGGGAATCAGCCCCAGCATTTT. This sequence encodes CASSLAGGNQPQHF. This sequence joins TRBV5-8 and TRBJ1-5; no reliable D call. The germline gives CDR1 SGHTS, CDR2 YDEGEE. This CDR3 is 14 amino acids long. Trimming cost V 0 bases and J 4 bases, with 8 bases left between them.